This T cell receptor (beta chain) was retrieved from a study of cytomegalovirus exposure and HLA in healthy donors. The donors were members of the roughly 120-subject validation cohort (separate from the approximately 670-subject first cohort). With 4 bases removed from V and 0 bases from J, the gap between germline ends came to 10 bases. This CDR3 comprises 16 residues. Germline CDR1 and CDR2: SGHDN and FVKESK. Regarding the study as a whole: Through in vitro validation, a few CMV-associated chains were shown to be specific for CMV antigens.

Only in-frame clones appear in the TCRdb table, and some are missing; sequencing was by immunoSEQ multiplex PCR. The sample contains some 170,000 clones, approximately 96% of which appear only once. Turning to this clone: Its antigen is as yet unknown.

This clonotype was sampled from a woman aged 18-30 years in good health and CMV-seronegative. The sequencing input was PBMCs. This sequence joins TRBV14 and TRBJ2-6, with D tentatively TRBD1 (6 bases). CDR3 protein: CASSPRTASGANVLTF. CDR3 bases: TGTGCCAGCAGCCCTCGGACAGCCTCTGGGGCCAACGTCCTGACTTTC.